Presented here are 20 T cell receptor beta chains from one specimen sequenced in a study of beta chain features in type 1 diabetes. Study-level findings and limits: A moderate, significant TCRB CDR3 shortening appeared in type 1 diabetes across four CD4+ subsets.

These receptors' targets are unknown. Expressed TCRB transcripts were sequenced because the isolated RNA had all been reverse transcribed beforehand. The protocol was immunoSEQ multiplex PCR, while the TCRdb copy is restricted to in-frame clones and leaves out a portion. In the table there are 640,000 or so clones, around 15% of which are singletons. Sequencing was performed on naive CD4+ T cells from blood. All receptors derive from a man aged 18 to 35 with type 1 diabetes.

CDR3 nucleotide sequence: TGTGCCAGCAGCCCCCCCCGCACGACAGGGGTAAAAGCTTTCTTT. Protein sequence: CASSPPRTTGVKAFF. V and J are TRBV13 and TRBJ1-1; TRBD1 matches 8 bases. This CDR3 is built from 15 residues. The trim removed 5 bases at V and 9 bases at J, leaving 14 bases unmatched. CDR1 and CDR2 from the germline V gene are PRHDT and FYEKMQ (reference sequence).

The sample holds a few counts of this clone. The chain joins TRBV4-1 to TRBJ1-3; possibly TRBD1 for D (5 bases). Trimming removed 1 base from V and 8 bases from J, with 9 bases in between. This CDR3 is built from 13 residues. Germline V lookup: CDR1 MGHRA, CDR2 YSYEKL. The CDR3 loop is CASSQVTGDTIYF. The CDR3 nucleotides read TGCGCCAGCAGCCAAGTAACAGGAGACACCATATATTTT.

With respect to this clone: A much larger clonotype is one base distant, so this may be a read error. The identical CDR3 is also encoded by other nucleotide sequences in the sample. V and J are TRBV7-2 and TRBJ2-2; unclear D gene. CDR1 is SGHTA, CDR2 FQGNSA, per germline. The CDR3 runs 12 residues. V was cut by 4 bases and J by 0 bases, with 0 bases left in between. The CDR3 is CASSSNTGELFF. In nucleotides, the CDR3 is TGTGCCAGCAGCTCGAACACCGGGGAGCTGTTTTTT. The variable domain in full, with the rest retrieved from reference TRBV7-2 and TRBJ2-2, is GAGVSQSPSNKVTEKGKDVELRCDPISGHTALYWYRQSLGQGLEFLIYFQGNSAPDKSGLPSDRFSAERTGGSVSTLTIQRTQQEDSAVYLCASSSNTGELFFGEGSRLTVL.

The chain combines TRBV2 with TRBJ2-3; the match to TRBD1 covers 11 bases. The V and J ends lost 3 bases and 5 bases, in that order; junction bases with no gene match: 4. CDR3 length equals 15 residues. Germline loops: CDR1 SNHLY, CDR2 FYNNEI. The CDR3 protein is CASSEDRGPGDTQYF. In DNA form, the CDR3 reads TGTGCCAGCAGTGAGGACAGGGGGCCTGGAGATACGCAGTATTTT.

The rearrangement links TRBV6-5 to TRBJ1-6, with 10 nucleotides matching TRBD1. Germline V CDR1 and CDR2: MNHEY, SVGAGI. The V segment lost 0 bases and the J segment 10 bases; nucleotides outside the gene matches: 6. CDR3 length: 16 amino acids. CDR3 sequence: CASSYSGGTGDSPLHF. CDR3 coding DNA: TGTGCCAGCAGTTACTCAGGGGGGACAGGGGACTCACCCCTCCACTTT.

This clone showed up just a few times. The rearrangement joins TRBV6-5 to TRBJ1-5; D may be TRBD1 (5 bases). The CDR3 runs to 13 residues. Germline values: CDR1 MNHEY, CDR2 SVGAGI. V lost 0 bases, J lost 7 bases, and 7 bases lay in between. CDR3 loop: CASSYSGEQPQHF. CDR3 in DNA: TGTGCCAGCAGTTACTCAGGGGAGCAGCCCCAGCATTTT.

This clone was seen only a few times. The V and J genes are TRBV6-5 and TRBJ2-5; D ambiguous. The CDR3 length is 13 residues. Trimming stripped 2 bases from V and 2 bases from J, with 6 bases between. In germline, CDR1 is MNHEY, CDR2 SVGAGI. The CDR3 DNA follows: TGTGCCAGCAGTTACGCGGTACAAGAGACCCAGTACTTC. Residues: CASSYAVQETQYF.

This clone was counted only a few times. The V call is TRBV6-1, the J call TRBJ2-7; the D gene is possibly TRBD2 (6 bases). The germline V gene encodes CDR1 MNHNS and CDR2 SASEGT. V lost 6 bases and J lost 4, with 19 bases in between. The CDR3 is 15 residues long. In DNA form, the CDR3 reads TGTGCCAGCAGGAGAGCCGGGACTGATCTTTACGAGCAGTACTTC. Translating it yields CASRRAGTDLYEQYF.

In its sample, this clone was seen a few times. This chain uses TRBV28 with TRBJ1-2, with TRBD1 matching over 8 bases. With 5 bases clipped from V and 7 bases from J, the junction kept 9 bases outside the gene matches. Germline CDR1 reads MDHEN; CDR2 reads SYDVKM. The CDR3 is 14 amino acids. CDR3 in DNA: TGTGCCAGCAGTGCCTTCGGACAGGGAGGTGGCTACACCTTC. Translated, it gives CASSAFGQGGGYTF.

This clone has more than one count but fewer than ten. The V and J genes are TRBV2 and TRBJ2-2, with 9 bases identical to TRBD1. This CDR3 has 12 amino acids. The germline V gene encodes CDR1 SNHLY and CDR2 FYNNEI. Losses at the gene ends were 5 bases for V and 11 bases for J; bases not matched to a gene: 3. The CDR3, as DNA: TGTGCCAGCAGTAAGGGACAGGGAGAGCTGTTTTTT. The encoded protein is CASSKGQGELFF. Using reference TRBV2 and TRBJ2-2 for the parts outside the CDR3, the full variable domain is EPEVTQTPSHQVTQMGQEVILRCVPISNHLYFYWYRQILGQKVEFLVSFYNNEISEKSEIFDDQFSVERPDGSNFTLKIRSTKLEDSAMYFCASSKGQGELFFGEGSRLTVL.

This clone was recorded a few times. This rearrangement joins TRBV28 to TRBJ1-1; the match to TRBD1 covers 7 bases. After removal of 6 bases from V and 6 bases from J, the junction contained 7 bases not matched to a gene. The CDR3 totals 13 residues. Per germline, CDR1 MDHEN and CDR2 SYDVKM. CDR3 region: CASSLPGQSEAFF. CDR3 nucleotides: TGTGCCAGCAGCCTCCCGGGACAGTCTGAAGCTTTCTTT. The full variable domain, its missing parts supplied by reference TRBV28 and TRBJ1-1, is DVKVTQSSRYLVKRTGEKVFLECVQDMDHENMFWYRQDPGLGLRLIYFSYDVKMKEKGDIPEGYSVSREKKERFSLILESASTNQTSMYLCASSLPGQSEAFFGQGTRLTVV.

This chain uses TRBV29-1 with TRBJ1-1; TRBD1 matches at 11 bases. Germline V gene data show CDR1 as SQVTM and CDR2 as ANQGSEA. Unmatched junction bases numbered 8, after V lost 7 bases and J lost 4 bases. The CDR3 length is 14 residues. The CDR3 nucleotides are TGCAGCGGAGAACCGGGACAGGGGGGCACTGAAGCTTTCTTT. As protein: CSGEPGQGGTEAFF.

Here the CDR3 reads CASSANQPQHF. The CDR3 bases are TGTGCCAGCAGTGCGAATCAGCCCCAGCATTTT. The V and J genes are TRBV2 and TRBJ1-5; D remains unclear. The V end lost 4 bases, the J end lost 4 bases, and 2 bases lay between the germline ends. The CDR3 loop spans 11 amino acids. Germline loops: CDR1 SNHLY, CDR2 FYNNEI.

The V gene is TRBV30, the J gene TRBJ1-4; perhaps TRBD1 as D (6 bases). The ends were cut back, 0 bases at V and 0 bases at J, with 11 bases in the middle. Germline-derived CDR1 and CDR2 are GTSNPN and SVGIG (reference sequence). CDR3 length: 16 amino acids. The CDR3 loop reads CAWSVGTLATNEKLFF. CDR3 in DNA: TGTGCCTGGAGTGTTGGGACACTTGCAACTAATGAAAAACTGTTTTTT.

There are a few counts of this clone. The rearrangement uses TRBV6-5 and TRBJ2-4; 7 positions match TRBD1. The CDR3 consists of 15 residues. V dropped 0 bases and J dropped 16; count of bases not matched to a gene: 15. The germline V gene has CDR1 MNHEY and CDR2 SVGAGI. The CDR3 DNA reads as TGTGCCAGCAGTTACTCGACGCCTGAGACAGGGTCCATCTACTTC. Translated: CASSYSTPETGSIYF.

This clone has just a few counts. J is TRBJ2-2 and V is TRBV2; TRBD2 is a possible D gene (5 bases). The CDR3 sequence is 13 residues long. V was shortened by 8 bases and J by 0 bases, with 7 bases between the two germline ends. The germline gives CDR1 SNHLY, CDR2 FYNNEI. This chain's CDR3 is CASSRANTGELFF. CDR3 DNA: TGTGCCAGCTCGCGGGCGAACACCGGGGAGCTGTTTTTT. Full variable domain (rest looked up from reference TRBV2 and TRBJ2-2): EPEVTQTPSHQVTQMGQEVILRCVPISNHLYFYWYRQILGQKVEFLVSFYNNEISEKSEIFDDQFSVERPDGSNFTLKIRSTKLEDSAMYFCASSRANTGELFFGEGSRLTVL.

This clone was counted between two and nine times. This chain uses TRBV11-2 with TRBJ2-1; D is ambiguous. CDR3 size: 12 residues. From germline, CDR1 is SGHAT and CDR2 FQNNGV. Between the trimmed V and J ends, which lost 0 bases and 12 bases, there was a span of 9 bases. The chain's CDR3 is CASSLDRVGQFF. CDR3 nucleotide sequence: TGTGCCAGCAGCTTAGATAGGGTTGGGCAGTTCTTC.

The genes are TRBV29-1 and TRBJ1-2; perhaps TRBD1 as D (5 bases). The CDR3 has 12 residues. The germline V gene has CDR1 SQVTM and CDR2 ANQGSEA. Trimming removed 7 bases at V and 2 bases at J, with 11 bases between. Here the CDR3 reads CSGSTENYGYTF. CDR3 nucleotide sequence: TGCAGCGGTTCGACAGAGAACTATGGCTACACCTTC.

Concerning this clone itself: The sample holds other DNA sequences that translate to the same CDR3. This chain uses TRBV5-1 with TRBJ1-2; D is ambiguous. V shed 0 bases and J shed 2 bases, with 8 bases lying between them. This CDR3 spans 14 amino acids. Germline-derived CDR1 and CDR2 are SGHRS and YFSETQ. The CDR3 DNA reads TGCGCCAGCAGCTTGGGAGCATCGAACTATGGCTACACCTTC. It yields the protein CASSLGASNYGYTF.

The CDR3 bases are TGTGCCAGTAGGGTCGTCGTGAGGCAGGGGTTCCCCGGGGAGCTGTTTTTT. Encoded protein: CASRVVVRQGFPGELFF. The chain joins TRBV19 to TRBJ2-2; tentative D call: TRBD1 (6 bases). Deletions cut 6 bases from V and 6 bases from J, with 23 bases between. CDR3 size: 17 residues. Per the germline V gene, CDR1 is LNHDA and CDR2 is SQIVND (reference sequence).